These T cell receptor beta chains were read from a single sample in a study of vaccination effects on CD4 cells after COVID-19. The antigens of these receptors remain unknown. Assay: immunoSEQ multiplex PCR; the TCRdb copy retains only in-frame clones and omits some. This table holds roughly 50,000 clones, more than 75% found once. The material sequenced was CD4+ T cells from PBMCs cultured with HCoV-OC43 spike peptides, taken before COVID-19 vaccination. The receptors stem from a human donor who received a COVID-19 vaccine. Each CDR3 is given with its conserved first and last residue. The D gene is left open where the match is weak. Rows may omit the clone size; those that give it use once, few, many or a size class.

v_gene	abundance	d_gene	j_gene	CDR3aa
TRBV4-1	-	-	TRBJ1-4	CASSQDETNEKLFF
TRBV7-2	-	-	TRBJ1-5	CASSFSWQPQHF
TRBV6-5	-	TRBD2	TRBJ2-3	CASSRGANAGAQYF
TRBV6-5	-	-	TRBJ2-5	CASSFGRRQETQYF
TRBV10-3	-	-	TRBJ2-1	CAIRIAVENEQFF
TRBV9	-	-	TRBJ2-2	CASSVAGVGELFF
TRBV7-9	-	-	TRBJ1-2	CASSPTGRYGYTF
TRBV5-1	-	-	TRBJ1-2	CASSTGNSYGYTF
TRBV5-1	-	-	TRBJ2-2	CASSATLDGGTGELFF
TRBV2	few	TRBD1	TRBJ2-6	CASTPDRSGANVLTF
TRBV12-3/TRBV12-4	-	-	TRBJ1-5	CASSFLSNQPQHF
TRBV7-2	-	-	TRBJ1-5	CASRREGGNQPQHF
TRBV6-5	-	-	TRBJ1-5	CATRSHPYSNQPQHF
TRBV6-5	-	TRBD1	TRBJ1-1	CASNKPSGTAEAFF
TRBV2	-	TRBD1	TRBJ1-6	CASSSDREDNSPLHF
TRBV6-5	-	-	TRBJ2-3	CASSYLGSTGPDTQYF
TRBV20-1	once	-	TRBJ1-4	CSTRTLGKLFF
TRBV13	once	-	TRBJ1-1	CASSLGALAEAFF
TRBV7-2	-	-	TRBJ1-6	CASSSSSSLGSPLHF
TRBV5-1	-	-	TRBJ2-3	CASSYRDPATDTQYF
TRBV5-1	-	TRBD1	TRBJ1-2	CASSLALSGTGGLANYGYTF
TRBV24-1	-	TRBD2	TRBJ2-5	CATSLNGGAKTQYF
TRBV24-1	-	-	TRBJ1-4	CATSDLQIRLPTNEKLFF
TRBV3-1/TRBV3-2	-	-	TRBJ2-5	CASSQELFRSQETQYF
TRBV6-1	few	-	TRBJ1-5	CASSDRNQPQHF
TRBV19	-	-	TRBJ1-6	CASRGGGGNSPLHF
TRBV6-5	once	-	TRBJ1-1	CASRVRGWDTEAFF
TRBV7-3	-	-	TRBJ1-1	CASSRALNTEAFF
TRBV7-6	-	-	TRBJ2-6	CASSLGQSSGANVLTF
TRBV7-2	once	TRBD1	TRBJ2-2	CASSLGLGQLTGELFF
TRBV5-8	-	TRBD1	TRBJ2-3	CASSSGQGRTDTQYF
TRBV11-3	-	-	TRBJ1-1	CASSSGREYDTEAFF
TRBV4-1	-	-	TRBJ1-6	CASSQVTPPNSPLHF
TRBV19	-	TRBD1	TRBJ1-5	CASSITGGHQPQHF
TRBV27	-	-	TRBJ2-1	CASSFVGVGNEQFF
TRBV28	-	-	TRBJ2-5	CASSEIDRQETQYF
TRBV3-1/TRBV3-2	-	-	TRBJ1-1	CASSPVLTVNTEAFF